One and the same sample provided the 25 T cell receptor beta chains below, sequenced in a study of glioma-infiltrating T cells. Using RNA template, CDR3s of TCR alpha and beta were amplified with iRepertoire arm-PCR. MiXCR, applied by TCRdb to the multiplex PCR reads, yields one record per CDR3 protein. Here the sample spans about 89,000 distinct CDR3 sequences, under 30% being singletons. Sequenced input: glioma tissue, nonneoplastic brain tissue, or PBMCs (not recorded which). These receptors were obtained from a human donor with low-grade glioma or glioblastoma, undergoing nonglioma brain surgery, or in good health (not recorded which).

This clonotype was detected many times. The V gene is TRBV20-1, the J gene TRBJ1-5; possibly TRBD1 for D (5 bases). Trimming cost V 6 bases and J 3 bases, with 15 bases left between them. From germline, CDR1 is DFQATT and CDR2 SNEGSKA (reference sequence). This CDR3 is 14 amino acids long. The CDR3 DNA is TGCAGTGCCCTGCCCGACAGCTTCAATCAGCCCCAGCATTTT. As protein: CSALPDSFNQPQHF.

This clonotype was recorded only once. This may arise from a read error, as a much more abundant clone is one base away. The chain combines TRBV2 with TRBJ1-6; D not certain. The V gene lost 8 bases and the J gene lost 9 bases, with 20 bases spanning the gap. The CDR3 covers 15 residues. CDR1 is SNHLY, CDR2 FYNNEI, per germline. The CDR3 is CASRVCGGGGSPLHF. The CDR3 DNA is TGTGCCAGCCGAGTTTGTGGCGGTGGAGGTTCACCCCTCCACTTT.

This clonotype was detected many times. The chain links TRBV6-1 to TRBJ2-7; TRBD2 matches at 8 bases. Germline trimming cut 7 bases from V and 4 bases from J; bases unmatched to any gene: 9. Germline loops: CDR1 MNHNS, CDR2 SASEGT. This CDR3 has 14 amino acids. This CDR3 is CASTPAGEVYEQYF. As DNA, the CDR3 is TGTGCCAGCACCCCAGCGGGAGAAGTATACGAGCAGTACTTC.

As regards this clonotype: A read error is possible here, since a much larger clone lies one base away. CDR3 in DNA: TGTGCCAGCAGTTACTCGACAGGAGATAAGCAGTATTTT. Its protein product is CASSYSTGDKQYF. V is TRBV6-2 or TRBV6-3 and J is TRBJ2-3; D possibly corresponds to TRBD1 (6 bases). Germline V CDR1 and CDR2: MNHEY, SVGEGT. The CDR3 runs 13 residues.

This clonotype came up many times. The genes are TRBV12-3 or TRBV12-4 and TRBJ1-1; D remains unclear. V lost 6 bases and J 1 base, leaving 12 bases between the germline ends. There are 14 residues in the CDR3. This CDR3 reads CASSDATRNTEAFF. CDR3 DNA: TGTGCCAGCAGCGATGCAACGAGGAACACTGAAGCTTTCTTT.

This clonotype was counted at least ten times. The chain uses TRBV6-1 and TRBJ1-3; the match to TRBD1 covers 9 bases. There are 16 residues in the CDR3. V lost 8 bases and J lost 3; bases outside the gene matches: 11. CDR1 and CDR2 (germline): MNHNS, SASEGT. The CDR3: CASFDGTGMSGNTIYF. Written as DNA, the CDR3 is TGTGCCAGCTTTGACGGGACAGGGATGAGTGGAAACACCATATATTTT.

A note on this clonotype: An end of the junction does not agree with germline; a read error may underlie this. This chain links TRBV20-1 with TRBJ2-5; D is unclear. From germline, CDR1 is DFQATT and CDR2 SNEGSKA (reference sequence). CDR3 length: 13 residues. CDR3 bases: TGCAGTGCCACGACACCGTACCAAGGGACCCAGTACTTC. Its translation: CSATTPYQGTQYF.

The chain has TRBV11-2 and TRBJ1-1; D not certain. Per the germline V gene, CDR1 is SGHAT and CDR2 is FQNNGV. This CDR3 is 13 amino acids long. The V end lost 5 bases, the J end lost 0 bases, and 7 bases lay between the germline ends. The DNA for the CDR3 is TGTGCCAGCAGCGTCGGGCTGAACACTGAAGCTTTCTTT. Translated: CASSVGLNTEAFF. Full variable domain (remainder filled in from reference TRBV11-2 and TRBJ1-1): EAGVAQSPRYKIIEKRQSVAFWCNPISGHATLYWYQQILGQGPKLLIQFQNNGVVDDSQLPKDRFSAERLKGVDSTLKIQPAKLEDSAVYLCASSVGLNTEAFFGQGTRLTVV.

The CDR3 loop is CSVAIAGVGGETQYF. The DNA of the CDR3 is TGCAGCGTTGCTATAGCGGGAGTAGGCGGAGAGACCCAGTACTTC. V and J are TRBV29-1 and TRBJ2-5, with 9 bases aligning to TRBD2. The CDR3 has 15 residues. The V gene end was trimmed by 4 bases and the J gene end by 4 bases; junction bases not matched to a gene: 10. Per the germline V gene, CDR1 is SQVTM and CDR2 is ANQGSEA.

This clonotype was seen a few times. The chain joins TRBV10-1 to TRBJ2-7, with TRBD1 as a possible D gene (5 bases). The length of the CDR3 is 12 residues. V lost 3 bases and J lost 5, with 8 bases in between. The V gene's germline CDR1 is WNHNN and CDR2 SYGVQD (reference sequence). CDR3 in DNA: TGCGCCAGCAGTGACCCCAGGGACGAGCAGTACTTC. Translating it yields CASSDPRDEQYF.

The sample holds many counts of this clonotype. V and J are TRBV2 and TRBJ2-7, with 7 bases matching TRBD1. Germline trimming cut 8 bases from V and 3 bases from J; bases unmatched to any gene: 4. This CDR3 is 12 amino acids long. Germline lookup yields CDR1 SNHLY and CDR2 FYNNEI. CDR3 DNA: TGTGCCAGCCGGGACAGACGCTACGAGCAGTACTTC. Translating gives CASRDRRYEQYF.

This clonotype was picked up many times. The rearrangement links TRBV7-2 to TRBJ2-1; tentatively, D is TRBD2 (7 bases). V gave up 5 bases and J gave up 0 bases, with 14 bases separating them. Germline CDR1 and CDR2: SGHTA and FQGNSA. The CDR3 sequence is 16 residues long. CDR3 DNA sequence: TGTGCCAGCAGCCCGCGGGGGCCGAGCTCCTACAATGAGCAGTTCTTC. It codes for CASSPRGPSSYNEQFF.

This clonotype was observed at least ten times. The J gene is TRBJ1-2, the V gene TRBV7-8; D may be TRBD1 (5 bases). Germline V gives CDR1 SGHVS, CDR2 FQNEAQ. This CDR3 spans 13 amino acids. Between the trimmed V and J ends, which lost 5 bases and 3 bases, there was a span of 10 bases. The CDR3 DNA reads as TGTGCCAGCAGCCACGACAGCTACTATGGCTACACCTTC. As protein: CASSHDSYYGYTF.

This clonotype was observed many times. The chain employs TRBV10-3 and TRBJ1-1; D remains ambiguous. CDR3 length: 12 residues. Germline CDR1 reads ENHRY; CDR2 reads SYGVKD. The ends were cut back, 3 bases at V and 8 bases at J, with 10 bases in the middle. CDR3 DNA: TGTGCCATCAGTGATTATGCCGTCGAAGCTTTCTTT. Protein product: CAISDYAVEAFF.

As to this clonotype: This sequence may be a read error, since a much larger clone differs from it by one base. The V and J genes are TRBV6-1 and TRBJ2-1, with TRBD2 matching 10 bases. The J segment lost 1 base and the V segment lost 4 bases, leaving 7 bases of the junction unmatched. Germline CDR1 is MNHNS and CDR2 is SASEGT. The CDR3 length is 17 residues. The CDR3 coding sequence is TGTGCCAGCAGTGTGTGGTTACTAGCGGGGTCCTACAATGAGCAGTTCTTC. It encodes CASSVWLLAGSYNEQFF.

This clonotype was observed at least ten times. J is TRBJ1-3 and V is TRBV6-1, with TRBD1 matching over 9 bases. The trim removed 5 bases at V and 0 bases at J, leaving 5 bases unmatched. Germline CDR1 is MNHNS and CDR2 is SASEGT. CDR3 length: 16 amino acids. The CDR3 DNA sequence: TGTGCCAGCAGTTGGGACAGGGACTTCTCTGGAAACACCATATATTTT. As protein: CASSWDRDFSGNTIYF.

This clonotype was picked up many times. CDR3 sequence reads: CASSLVASDFRGSTDTQYF. As DNA, the CDR3 is TGTGCCAGCAGCTTAGTGGCTAGCGACTTTAGAGGAAGCACAGATACGCAGTATTTT. The gene calls are TRBV7-2 and TRBJ2-3; weak D call: TRBD2 (6 bases). Germline CDR1 reads SGHTA; CDR2 reads FQGNSA. Trimming removed 1 base at V and 0 bases at J, with 20 bases between. This CDR3 has 19 amino acids.

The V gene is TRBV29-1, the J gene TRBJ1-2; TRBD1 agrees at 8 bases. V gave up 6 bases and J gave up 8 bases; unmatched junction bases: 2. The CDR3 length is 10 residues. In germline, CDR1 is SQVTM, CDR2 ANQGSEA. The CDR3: CSVGDRGYTF. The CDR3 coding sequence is TGCAGCGTCGGGGACAGGGGCTACACCTTC.

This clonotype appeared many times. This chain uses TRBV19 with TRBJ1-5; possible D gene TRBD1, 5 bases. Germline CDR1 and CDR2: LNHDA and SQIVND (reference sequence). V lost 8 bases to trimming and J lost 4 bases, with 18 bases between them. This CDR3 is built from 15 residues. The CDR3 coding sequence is TGTGCCAGTGGGTCGGGAGGGGCGACGAATCAGCCCCAGCATTTT. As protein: CASGSGGATNQPQHF.

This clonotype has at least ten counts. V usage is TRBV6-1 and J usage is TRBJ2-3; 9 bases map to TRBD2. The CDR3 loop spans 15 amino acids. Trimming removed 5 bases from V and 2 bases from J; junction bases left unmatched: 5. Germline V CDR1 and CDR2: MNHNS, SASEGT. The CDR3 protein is CASSPSGTPTDTQYF. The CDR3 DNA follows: TGTGCCAGCAGTCCTAGCGGGACCCCCACAGATACGCAGTATTTT.

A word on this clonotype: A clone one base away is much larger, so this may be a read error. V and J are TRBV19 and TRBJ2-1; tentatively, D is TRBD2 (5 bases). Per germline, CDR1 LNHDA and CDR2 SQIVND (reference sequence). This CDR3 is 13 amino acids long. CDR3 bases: TGTGCCAGTGGTATGTCGGGGTACAATGAGCAGTTCTTC. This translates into CASGMSGYNEQFF.

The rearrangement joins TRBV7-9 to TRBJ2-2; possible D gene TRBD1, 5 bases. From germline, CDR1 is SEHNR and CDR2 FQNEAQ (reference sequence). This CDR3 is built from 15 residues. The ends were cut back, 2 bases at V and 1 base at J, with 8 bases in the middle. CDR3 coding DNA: TGTGCCAGCAGCTTATCCAGGGTGAACACCGGGGAGCTGTTTTTT. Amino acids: CASSLSRVNTGELFF.

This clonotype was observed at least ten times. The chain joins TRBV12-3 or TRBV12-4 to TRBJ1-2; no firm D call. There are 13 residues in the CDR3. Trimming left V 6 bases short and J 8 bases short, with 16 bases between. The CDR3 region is CASSEMFTRGYTF. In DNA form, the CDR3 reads TGTGCCAGCAGCGAAATGTTCACCCGGGGCTACACCTTC.

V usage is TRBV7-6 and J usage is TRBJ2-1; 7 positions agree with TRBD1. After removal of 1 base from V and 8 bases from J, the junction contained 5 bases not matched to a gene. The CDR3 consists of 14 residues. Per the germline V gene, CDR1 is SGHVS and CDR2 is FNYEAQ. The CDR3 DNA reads TGTGCCAGCAGCTTAGGGACAGGCTTTTATGAGCAGTTCTTC. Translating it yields CASSLGTGFYEQFF.

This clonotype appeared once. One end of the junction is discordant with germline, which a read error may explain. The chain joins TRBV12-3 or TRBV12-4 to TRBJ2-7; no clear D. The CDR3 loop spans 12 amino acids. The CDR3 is CASSFTLYEQNF. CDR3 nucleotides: TGTGCCAGCAGTTTTACACTATACGAGCAGAACTTC.